Listed below are T cell receptor beta chains from one sample, sequenced in a study of T-cell reconstitution after alpha-beta-depleted transplantation in children. From the PCR reads, TCRdb called clonotypes with MiXCR, one entry per CDR3 protein. The table lists approximately 1,000,000 distinct CDR3 sequences, under 30% of them singletons. This specimen consisted of PBMCs, mostly from graft donor cells, obtained 360 days after TCRalphabeta/CD19-depleted stem cell transplant. The receptors here all came from a boy less than two years old who had a stem cell transplant for SCID, so the T cells may come from the graft donor. Both conserved end residues are part of each CDR3. The order of the fields is J gene, V gene, D gene, clone size, CDR3 protein, CDR3 DNA. D genes are given only for firm matches. Clone sizes are given selectively: once, few, many, or a class where the clone is expanded.

j_call: TRBJ1-1
v_call: TRBV4-1
d_call: .
clone_size: .
cdr3_aa: CASSQEGGRNTEAFF
cdr3_nt: TGCGCCAGCAGCCAAGAGGGGGGGCGGAACACTGAAGCTTTCTTT

j_call: TRBJ2-7
v_call: TRBV5-1
d_call: TRBD2
clone_size: .
cdr3_aa: CASSLTSGGETYEQYF
cdr3_nt: TGCGCCAGCAGCTTGACCAGCGGGGGGGAAACCTACGAGCAGTACTTC

j_call: TRBJ2-6
v_call: TRBV5-1
d_call: .
clone_size: few
cdr3_aa: CASRPFSGANVLTF
cdr3_nt: TGCGCCAGCCGCCCCTTCTCTGGGGCCAACGTCCTGACTTTC

j_call: TRBJ2-2
v_call: TRBV12-3/TRBV12-4
d_call: TRBD2
clone_size: .
cdr3_aa: CASSLGLAGGAGELFF
cdr3_nt: TGTGCCAGCAGTTTAGGGCTAGCGGGGGGAGCCGGGGAGCTGTTTTTT

j_call: TRBJ2-7
v_call: TRBV11-2
d_call: TRBD2
clone_size: few
cdr3_aa: CASSLLAGAPYEQYF
cdr3_nt: TGTGCCAGCAGCTTATTAGCGGGGGCACCCTACGAGCAGTACTTC

j_call: TRBJ2-1
v_call: TRBV4-1
d_call: .
clone_size: few
cdr3_aa: CASSQVNIREQFF
cdr3_nt: TGCGCCAGCAGCCAAGTGAACATACGCGAGCAGTTCTTC

j_call: TRBJ2-2
v_call: TRBV3-1
d_call: .
clone_size: .
cdr3_aa: CASRPGTGELFF
cdr3_nt: TGTGCCAGCCGACCGGGCACCGGGGAGCTGTTTTTT

j_call: TRBJ1-1
v_call: TRBV7-6
d_call: .
clone_size: few
cdr3_aa: CASSPRATLNTEAFF
cdr3_nt: TGTGCCAGCAGCCCTCGAGCAACCTTGAACACTGAAGCTTTCTTT

j_call: TRBJ1-1
v_call: TRBV10-3
d_call: .
clone_size: .
cdr3_aa: CAIWPEAFF
cdr3_nt: TGTGCCATTTGGCCTGAAGCTTTCTTT

j_call: TRBJ2-5
v_call: TRBV5-1
d_call: TRBD2
clone_size: .
cdr3_aa: CASSGGGQGEETQYF
cdr3_nt: TGCGCCAGCAGCGGCGGGGGGCAGGGCGAAGAGACCCAGTACTTC

j_call: TRBJ2-7
v_call: TRBV21-1
d_call: .
clone_size: .
cdr3_aa: CASTRDSPYEQYF
cdr3_nt: TGTGCCAGCACCAGGGATTCTCCCTACGAGCAGTACTTC

j_call: TRBJ2-7
v_call: TRBV4-1
d_call: .
clone_size: .
cdr3_aa: CASSQDRSPLYEQYF
cdr3_nt: TGCGCCAGCAGCCAAGATAGGTCCCCGCTCTACGAGCAGTACTTC

j_call: TRBJ1-4
v_call: TRBV6-1
d_call: .
clone_size: .
cdr3_aa: CASRGVAFATNEKLFF
cdr3_nt: TGTGCCAGCAGGGGGGTGGCTTTTGCAACTAATGAAAAACTGTTTTTT

j_call: TRBJ2-3
v_call: TRBV5-1
d_call: .
clone_size: .
cdr3_aa: CASSSGQQGFTDTQYF
cdr3_nt: TGCGCCAGCAGCTCGGGGCAACAGGGCTTCACAGATACGCAGTATTTT

j_call: TRBJ1-3
v_call: TRBV27
d_call: .
clone_size: few
cdr3_aa: CASSSWTPLGTIYF
cdr3_nt: TGTGCCAGCAGTTCATGGACACCCCTCGGGACCATATATTTT

j_call: TRBJ2-5
v_call: TRBV5-8
d_call: .
clone_size: many
cdr3_aa: CASSLKQGWYQETQYF
cdr3_nt: TGTGCCAGCAGCTTGAAGCAGGGATGGTACCAAGAGACCCAGTACTTC

j_call: TRBJ2-3
v_call: TRBV6-5
d_call: .
clone_size: few
cdr3_aa: CASRLRGADTQYF
cdr3_nt: TGTGCCAGCAGGTTACGGGGTGCAGATACGCAGTATTTT

j_call: TRBJ2-7
v_call: TRBV12-3/TRBV12-4
d_call: .
clone_size: many
cdr3_aa: CASSFGGGVPRYEQYF
cdr3_nt: TGTGCCAGCAGTTTTGGAGGGGGCGTCCCTCGTTACGAGCAGTACTTC

j_call: TRBJ2-5
v_call: TRBV20-1
d_call: .
clone_size: .
cdr3_aa: CSARKLAPETQYF
cdr3_nt: TGCAGTGCTAGAAAACTAGCTCCAGAGACCCAGTACTTC

j_call: TRBJ2-2
v_call: TRBV12-3/TRBV12-4
d_call: TRBD1
clone_size: few
cdr3_aa: CASSLGDRTNTGELFF
cdr3_nt: TGTGCCAGCAGTTTAGGGGACAGGACTAACACCGGGGAGCTGTTTTTT

j_call: TRBJ2-1
v_call: TRBV5-1
d_call: .
clone_size: .
cdr3_aa: CASSFEGNEQFF
cdr3_nt: TGCGCCAGCAGCTTCGAGGGCAATGAGCAGTTCTTC

j_call: TRBJ1-5
v_call: TRBV2
d_call: .
clone_size: few
cdr3_aa: CASSYVDKGQPQHF
cdr3_nt: TGTGCCAGCAGTTACGTGGACAAAGGGCAGCCCCAGCATTTT

j_call: TRBJ1-4
v_call: TRBV3-1
d_call: .
clone_size: few
cdr3_aa: CASSQDGKRAGKLFF
cdr3_nt: TGTGCCAGCAGCCAAGATGGGAAACGGGCTGGAAAACTGTTTTTT

j_call: TRBJ1-5
v_call: TRBV5-1
d_call: .
clone_size: few
cdr3_aa: CASSPGSVSQAFNQPQHF
cdr3_nt: TGCGCCAGCAGCCCCGGAAGTGTCTCACAGGCCTTCAATCAGCCCCAGCATTTT

j_call: TRBJ2-3
v_call: TRBV4-3
d_call: TRBD1
clone_size: .
cdr3_aa: CASSQDWTGTTDTQYF
cdr3_nt: TGCGCCAGCAGCCAAGATTGGACAGGGACCACAGATACGCAGTATTTT

j_call: TRBJ2-7
v_call: TRBV2
d_call: TRBD1
clone_size: .
cdr3_aa: CASSSTSGTGEYEQYF
cdr3_nt: TGTGCCAGCAGTTCGACATCCGGGACAGGAGAATACGAGCAGTACTTC

j_call: TRBJ2-7
v_call: TRBV6-1
d_call: TRBD2
clone_size: .
cdr3_aa: CASSRTAAGLPSSYEQYF
cdr3_nt: TGTGCCAGCAGTCGGACCGCTGCGGGACTACCCTCCTCCTACGAGCAGTACTTC

j_call: TRBJ2-5
v_call: TRBV6-5
d_call: TRBD2
clone_size: few
cdr3_aa: CASSYDFGGIYKETQYF
cdr3_nt: TGTGCCAGCAGTTATGATTTCGGGGGGATATATAAAGAGACCCAGTACTTC

j_call: TRBJ1-2
v_call: TRBV20-1
d_call: .
clone_size: .
cdr3_aa: CSASRHGGTNYGYTF
cdr3_nt: TGCAGTGCTAGCCGACACGGGGGAACTAACTATGGCTACACCTTC

j_call: TRBJ1-1
v_call: TRBV6-1
d_call: .
clone_size: .
cdr3_aa: CASSDLGQMNTEAFF
cdr3_nt: TGTGCCAGCAGTGATCTCGGACAAATGAACACTGAAGCTTTCTTT

j_call: TRBJ1-1
v_call: TRBV13
d_call: .
clone_size: few
cdr3_aa: CASSFVRASNTEAFF
cdr3_nt: TGTGCCAGCAGCTTTGTCAGGGCGTCGAACACTGAAGCTTTCTTT

j_call: TRBJ2-3
v_call: TRBV10-3
d_call: .
clone_size: few
cdr3_aa: CAISGWGAQLSTDTQYF
cdr3_nt: TGTGCCATCAGTGGTTGGGGGGCCCAACTAAGCACAGATACGCAGTATTTT

j_call: TRBJ1-1
v_call: TRBV20-1
d_call: .
clone_size: .
cdr3_aa: CSARDWANTEAFF
cdr3_nt: TGCAGTGCTAGAGATTGGGCGAACACTGAAGCTTTCTTT

j_call: TRBJ2-2
v_call: TRBV28
d_call: TRBD2
clone_size: .
cdr3_aa: CASSSSGAQFGELFF
cdr3_nt: TGTGCCAGCAGTTCAAGCGGGGCCCAATTCGGGGAGCTGTTTTTT

j_call: TRBJ2-7
v_call: TRBV6-5
d_call: .
clone_size: few
cdr3_aa: CASSYSTGTHSYEQYF
cdr3_nt: TGTGCCAGCAGTTACTCGACTGGCACACATTCCTACGAGCAGTACTTC

j_call: TRBJ1-1
v_call: TRBV6-2/TRBV6-3
d_call: .
clone_size: few
cdr3_aa: CASTQQGMNTEAFF
cdr3_nt: TGTGCCAGCACCCAACAGGGAATGAACACTGAAGCTTTCTTT

j_call: TRBJ2-1
v_call: TRBV2
d_call: .
clone_size: .
cdr3_aa: CASSGRNEQFF
cdr3_nt: TGTGCCAGCAGTGGTCGCAATGAGCAGTTCTTC

j_call: TRBJ2-3
v_call: TRBV7-2
d_call: .
clone_size: .
cdr3_aa: CASSRRAPVATQYF
cdr3_nt: TGTGCCAGCAGCCGTCGGGCCCCAGTGGCTACGCAGTATTTT

j_call: TRBJ2-5
v_call: TRBV18
d_call: TRBD1
clone_size: .
cdr3_aa: CASSPLGTGGDETQYF
cdr3_nt: TGTGCCAGCTCACCCCTCGGGACAGGGGGCGACGAGACCCAGTACTTC

j_call: TRBJ2-7
v_call: TRBV5-1
d_call: .
clone_size: few
cdr3_aa: CASSWDLGEQYF
cdr3_nt: TGCGCCAGCAGCTGGGACCTGGGCGAGCAGTACTTC